Below, 20 T cell receptor beta chains from the same sample are listed, as sequenced in a study of T-cell reconstitution after alpha-beta-depleted transplantation in children. The library targeted TCRbeta and was prepared with unique molecular identifiers. Via MiXCR, TCRdb re-called the PCR reads, giving one row per CDR3 protein. Here the sample spans around 400,000 distinct CDR3 sequences, approximately 11% being singletons. Sequenced here: PBMCs from the stem cell graft donor, sampled from the stem cell graft. The receptor source for this set is a human donor who donated a stem cell graft to a child with acute myeloid leukemia.

This clonotype has more than one count but fewer than ten. A clone one base away is much larger, so this may be a read error. The genes are TRBV9 and TRBJ2-2; unclear D gene. Germline CDR1 is SGDLS and CDR2 is YYNGEE. V shed 4 bases and J shed 4 bases, with 8 bases lying between them. The CDR3 spans 13 residues. The chain's CDR3 is CASSTQSTGELFF. The CDR3 DNA follows: TGTGCCAGCAGCACCCAATCCACCGGGGAGCTGTTTTTT.

This clonotype was observed many times. The chain has TRBV29-1 and TRBJ2-3, with D maybe TRBD2 (5 bases). The CDR3 extends over 13 amino acids. Germline-derived CDR1 and CDR2 are SQVTM and ANQGSEA. Deletions cut 3 bases from V and 1 base from J, with 8 bases between. CDR3: CSVEVGGTDTQYF. The CDR3 bases are TGCAGCGTTGAGGTCGGGGGCACAGATACGCAGTATTTT.

In its sample, this clonotype was seen a few times. The chain uses TRBV12-3 or TRBV12-4 and TRBJ1-3; maybe TRBD1 (6 bases). V lost 5 bases, J lost 8 bases, and 19 bases lay in between. This CDR3 contains 15 residues. The CDR3 nucleotides are TGTGCCAGCAGTGCGCCGAGGGACAAAGTAGACACCATATATTTT. This encodes CASSAPRDKVDTIYF.

In its sample, this clonotype was seen a few times. The chain recombines TRBV7-3 with TRBJ2-2, with TRBD2 matching 14 bases. V shed 3 bases and J 4 bases; nucleotides not matched to a gene: 7. The CDR3 length is 18 residues. In germline, CDR1 is SGHTA, CDR2 FQGTGA. CDR3 nucleotides: TGTGCCAGCAGCTTGGGACTAGCGGGAGAAGGGGGCACCGGGGAGCTGTTTTTT. Translated: CASSLGLAGEGGTGELFF.

This clonotype appeared a few times. J is TRBJ2-3 and V is TRBV20-1; D is perhaps TRBD2 (6 bases). V lost 4 bases and J 4 bases, leaving 21 bases between the germline ends. Germline-derived CDR1 and CDR2 are DFQATT and SNEGSKA (reference sequence). There are 16 residues in the CDR3. CDR3 bases: TGCAGTGCTAAGCAGCCGCCCGGGGGTCTCCCAGATACGCAGTATTTT. Translation gives CSAKQPPGGLPDTQYF.

J is TRBJ2-1 and V is TRBV3-1; D is possibly TRBD2 (5 bases). The CDR3 sequence is 13 residues long. Trimming shortened V by 4 bases and J by 4 bases, and 8 bases separated the two germline ends. Germline loops: CDR1 LGHDT, CDR2 YNNKEL (reference sequence). The DNA of the CDR3 is TGTGCCAGCAGCCCCCGGGAATACAATGAGCAGTTCTTC. Protein: CASSPREYNEQFF.

This clonotype was detected ten times or more. The chain has TRBV12-3 or TRBV12-4 and TRBJ2-7, with a weak D call TRBD2 (6 bases). V gave up 3 bases and J gave up 3 bases, with 12 bases separating them. This CDR3 is built from 14 residues. CDR3 sequence: CASSFGSSDYEQYF. CDR3 in DNA: TGTGCCAGCAGTTTCGGGTCTAGCGACTACGAGCAGTACTTC.

This clonotype was seen only a few times. CDR3 in DNA: TGTGCCAGCACAGAAGCCGGGACAGGAATGAACAATGAGCAGTTCTTC. Translation: CASTEAGTGMNNEQFF. V usage is TRBV6-1 and J usage is TRBJ2-1; TRBD1 aligns across 8 bases. Germline V gives CDR1 MNHNS, CDR2 SASEGT. The CDR3 runs 16 residues. The junction had 13 bases not matched to a gene; V was cut back by 7 bases and J by 5 bases.

This clonotype was seen ten or more times. V and J are TRBV6-5 and TRBJ2-5; possibly TRBD1 for D (5 bases). Trimming cost V 4 bases and J 4 bases, with 10 bases left between them. The CDR3 extends over 13 amino acids. CDR1 is MNHEY and CDR2 is SVGAGI in the germline V gene. CDR3 in amino acids: CASSLTVRETQYF. In nucleotides, the CDR3 is TGTGCCAGCAGTTTGACAGTACGAGAGACCCAGTACTTC.

In this sample, this clonotype turned up a few times. J is TRBJ1-6 and V is TRBV5-1, with 8 bases aligning to TRBD1. Germline values: CDR1 SGHRS, CDR2 YFSETQ. After removal of 2 bases from V and 5 bases from J, the junction contained 3 bases not matched to a gene. This CDR3 is built from 15 residues. Here the CDR3 DNA reads TGCGCCAGCAGCTTTACGGACAGGGATAATTCACCCCTCCACTTT. It is translated as CASSFTDRDNSPLHF.

This clonotype was found many times. The rearrangement uses TRBV5-4 and TRBJ2-7, with 11 bases identical to TRBD2. The ends lost 0 bases at V and 5 bases at J; junction bases unmatched: 1. The CDR3 is made up of 14 amino acids. The germline V gene has CDR1 SGHNT and CDR2 YYREEE (reference sequence). This CDR3 reads CASSLELAGDEQYF. CDR3 bases: TGTGCCAGCAGCTTGGAACTAGCGGGAGACGAGCAGTACTTC.

This clonotype was detected only once. The junction departs from the called germline gene at one end, perhaps through a read error. The gene calls are TRBV3-1 and TRBJ1-1; the match to TRBD1 covers 9 bases. The CDR3 loop spans 15 amino acids. Germline CDR1 LGHDT, CDR2 YNNKEL (reference sequence). This CDR3 reads CASSHLGQGDTDAFF. The CDR3 bases are TGTGCCAGCAGCCACCTGGGACAGGGTGACACTGACGCTTTCTTT.

This clonotype was observed a few times. The gene calls are TRBV12-3 or TRBV12-4 and TRBJ1-1; the D gene is possibly TRBD1 (6 bases). The CDR3 loop spans 13 amino acids. V was shortened by 2 bases and J by 7 bases, with 11 bases between the two germline ends. Written as DNA, the CDR3 is TGTGCCAGCAGTTTAAAACAGGGAGGTGAAGCTTTCTTT. It yields the protein CASSLKQGGEAFF.

The chain links TRBV14 to TRBJ1-3; no reliable D call. The germline V gene encodes CDR1 SGHDN and CDR2 FVKESK. The CDR3 runs to 15 residues. Trimming removed 0 bases from V and 1 base from J, with 7 bases in between. CDR3 nucleotides: TGTGCCAGCAGCCAAGATCCGGGTTCTGGAAACACCATATATTTT. It is translated as CASSQDPGSGNTIYF. Full variable domain (missing parts from reference TRBV14 and TRBJ1-3): EAGVTQFPSHSVIEKGQTVTLRCDPISGHDNLYWYRRVMGKEIKFLLHFVKESKQDESGMPNNRFLAERTGGTYSTLKVQPAELEDSGVYFCASSQDPGSGNTIYFGEGSWLTVV.

This clonotype turned up a few times. The chain uses TRBV7-8 and TRBJ2-3; D not certain. The V end was cut by 2 bases, the J end by 3 bases, with 9 bases between. There are 14 residues in the CDR3. Germline CDR1 reads SGHVS; CDR2 reads FQNEAQ. The CDR3 DNA follows: TGTGCCAGCAGCTTAAACACAGTAACAGATACGCAGTATTTT. Translating it yields CASSLNTVTDTQYF.

Comment on this clonotype: A much larger clonotype is one base distant, so this may be a read error. The chain has TRBV20-1 and TRBJ2-1, with D perhaps matching TRBD2 (6 bases). This CDR3 is built from 15 residues. Germline V CDR1 and CDR2: DFQATT, SNEGSKA (reference sequence). CDR3 sequence: CSAAPTAGSHNEQFF. In nucleotides, the CDR3 is TGCAGTGCCGCCCCAACAGCGGGCTCCCACAATGAGCAGTTCTTC.

The V and J genes are TRBV20-1 and TRBJ2-5; 9 bases are a match to TRBD2. The V gene's germline CDR1 is DFQATT and CDR2 SNEGSKA (reference sequence). This CDR3 comprises 15 residues. V shed 3 bases, J shed 5 bases, and the junction held 10 bases outside the gene matches. The CDR3 sequence is CSASPHSGGGETQYF. The CDR3 DNA is TGCAGTGCTAGCCCTCATAGCGGGGGTGGTGAGACCCAGTACTTC.

There are a few counts of this clonotype. This chain's CDR3 is CASSHTSGGYEQYF. CDR3 sequence (DNA): TGTGCCAGCAGCCATACTAGCGGTGGCTACGAGCAGTACTTC. The V and J genes are TRBV3-1 and TRBJ2-7, with 8 bases lining up with TRBD2. J lost 3 bases, V lost 3 bases, and 4 bases had no gene match. Germline loops: CDR1 LGHDT, CDR2 YNNKEL (reference sequence). The CDR3 is 14 amino acids.

This clonotype has a handful of counts. The chain joins TRBV4-3 to TRBJ2-2; a weak D match, TRBD2 (5 bases). Germline CDR1 is LGHNA and CDR2 is YSLEER. The CDR3 is 17 residues long. V gave up 1 base and J gave up 0 bases, with 12 bases separating them. This CDR3 reads CASSQVSWGANTGELFF. CDR3 nucleotides: TGCGCCAGCAGCCAAGTTTCGTGGGGAGCGAACACCGGGGAGCTGTTTTTT.

This clonotype appeared a few times. The gene calls are TRBV20-1 and TRBJ2-5; 11 positions match TRBD2. Germline values: CDR1 DFQATT, CDR2 SNEGSKA (reference sequence). The CDR3 has 16 amino acids. Unmatched junction bases numbered 12, after V lost 8 bases and J lost 1 base. CDR3 protein: CSLYTGTSGFQETQYF. The CDR3 DNA follows: TGCAGTTTGTATACCGGGACTAGCGGATTCCAAGAGACCCAGTACTTC.